This TCR beta chain stems from a study of shared clonotypes between healthy human individuals. For the study at large: CD4 naive and CD4 memory each took three plates per donor, while CD8 naive took two and CD8 memory one. Study-level findings and limits: With few donors, the genetic and exposure-history diversity represented was limited. Among the subsets, naive ones generally showed larger estimated richness than memory ones.

Germline V gene data show CDR1 as LGHNA and CDR2 as YNFKEQ. The CDR3 is 13 residues long. Trimming left V 4 bases short and J 1 base short, with 7 bases between. As for this clone: Its specificity is not known.

Sequenced by immunoSEQ multiplex PCR; TCRdb stores in-frame clones only, minus some. The table shows approximately 95,000 clones, with less than 80% occurring only once. This TCR derives from a man aged 30 to 45 in good health. What was sequenced was memory CD8+ T cells sorted from blood. Subset meaning: CD45RO+ cells pooled with CCR7-negative TemRA cells. The chain joins TRBV4-2 to TRBJ1-1, with D unresolved. The CDR3 sequence: CASSRTANTEAFF. CDR3 DNA sequence: TGTGCCAGCAGCCGGACGGCGAACACTGAAGCTTTCTTT.